This T cell receptor (beta chain) was profiled in a study of blood T cells in healthy people across ages. Study details: The template switching approach captured approximately one barcoded beta molecule for every two T cells.

For the second PCR, which ran for roughly 6 to 11 cycles, a sample-barcoded 5' primer and a J-beta primer mix were used. TCRdb re-called the 5' RACE reads through MiXCR, storing one row per CDR3 protein. The sample records 550,000 to 750,000 distinct CDR3 sequences, under 25% being singletons. The individuals who served as donors were healthy Caucasians living in Russia, aged roughly 6 to 95. The sample was blood. The TCR sequence derives from a man between 70 and 80 years old in good health.

CDR3 region: CSARIGGGNQPQHF. For the CDR3, the DNA is TGCAGTGCTAGAATTGGGGGTGGCAATCAGCCCCAGCATTTT. This sequence joins TRBV20-1 and TRBJ1-5; a possible D gene is TRBD1 (5 bases). CDR1 and CDR2 (germline): DFQATT, SNEGSKA (reference sequence). V was shortened by 2 bases and J by 2 bases, with 10 bases between the two germline ends. This CDR3 is 14 amino acids long.